A single sample is the source of the 8 T cell receptor beta chains below, sequenced in a study of shared clonotypes between healthy human individuals. Generated by immunoSEQ multiplex PCR, the TCRdb table keeps only in-frame clones and is missing some. The sample lists roughly 650,000 clones, roughly 95% occurring once. CD45RO-negative, CCR7-selected cells formed the naive CD8 fraction, which excluded terminally differentiated effector memory CD45RA+ cells. The sample comprised naive CD8+ T cells sorted from blood. The source is a woman in her twenties or thirties in good health.

The chain employs TRBV19 and TRBJ2-1; the D gene is possibly TRBD1 (5 bases). V dropped 5 bases and J dropped 6 bases, with 8 bases sitting between them. CDR1 and CDR2 (germline): LNHDA, SQIVND (reference sequence). CDR3 length equals 12 residues. CDR3 in amino acids: CASSGQINEQFF. The DNA for the CDR3 is TGTGCCAGTAGTGGACAAATCAATGAGCAGTTCTTC.

This CDR3 reads CASSLSGGLQETQYF. The CDR3 nucleotides are TGTGCCAGCAGTTTATCGGGGGGCCTCCAAGAGACCCAGTACTTC. The chain recombines TRBV27 with TRBJ2-5; the D gene could be TRBD1 or TRBD2 (6 bases each). Between the trimmed V and J ends, which lost 0 bases and 1 base, there was a span of 9 bases. Germline loops: CDR1 MNHEY, CDR2 SMNVEV (reference sequence). This CDR3 contains 15 residues.

This chain links TRBV6-5 with TRBJ2-5; TRBD2 is a possible D gene (5 bases). Deletions cut 6 bases from V and 8 bases from J, with 16 bases between. CDR3 size: 13 residues. CDR1 and CDR2 from the germline V gene are MNHEY and SVGAGI. For the CDR3, the DNA is TGTGCCAGCAGCCACGGGGATTCGACTACCCAGTACTTC. Its protein is CASSHGDSTTQYF.

This clone was seen only once. The V and J genes are TRBV5-1 and TRBJ1-1; D call uncertain. The V gene's germline CDR1 is SGHRS and CDR2 YFSETQ. V was pared by 4 bases and J by 4 bases, with 17 bases between. The CDR3 has 15 amino acids. The CDR3 is CASSPQRDGRTEAFF. Here the CDR3 DNA reads TGCGCCAGCAGCCCGCAGAGGGATGGGCGCACTGAAGCTTTCTTT.

The V call is TRBV7-9, the J call TRBJ1-2, with D maybe TRBD1 (5 bases). Between the trimmed V and J ends, which lost 5 bases and 0 bases, there was a span of 7 bases. CDR3 size: 13 residues. CDR1 is SEHNR and CDR2 is FQNEAQ in the germline V gene (reference sequence). CDR3 coding DNA: TGTGCCAGCAGCGGGACTGCTAACTATGGCTACACCTTC. The encoded protein is CASSGTANYGYTF.

The V gene is TRBV29-1, the J gene TRBJ2-2; perhaps TRBD2 as D (6 bases). Trimming cost V 3 bases and J 5 bases, with 13 bases left between them. CDR3 length: 14 residues. Germline V CDR1 and CDR2: SQVTM, ANQGSEA. In nucleotides, the CDR3 is TGCAGCGTTGACGCCGGAGGAGGGACCGGGGAGCTGTTTTTT. Its protein product is CSVDAGGGTGELFF.

In this sample, this clone turned up once. The chain employs TRBV7-6 and TRBJ2-7; D is ambiguous. The CDR3 consists of 13 residues. Per the germline V gene, CDR1 is SGHVS and CDR2 is FNYEAQ. With 2 bases removed from V and 1 base from J, the gap between germline ends came to 6 bases. CDR3 region: CASSLRRSYEQYF. CDR3 in DNA: TGTGCCAGCAGCTTACGCCGGTCCTACGAGCAGTACTTC.

This chain joins TRBV5-1 and TRBJ2-2, with 7 bases lining up with TRBD2. This CDR3 has 17 residues. Trimming took 4 bases from V and 0 from J; bases not matched to a gene: 9. CDR1 SGHRS and CDR2 YFSETQ come from the germline V gene. The DNA of the CDR3 is TGCGCCAGCAGCCCGGGGGTTGCGGGGGCGAACACCGGGGAGCTGTTTTTT. This translates into CASSPGVAGANTGELFF.